The rows below give T cell receptor beta chains drawn from one sample of a study of OX40 agonist ivuxolimab in advanced cancers. Some clones are missing from TCRdb's copy, which holds only in-frame ones; the method was immunoSEQ multiplex PCR. The table lists 50,000 to 55,000 clones, around nine tenths of them singletons. The sequenced sample was CD4+ or CD8+ T cells sorted from blood, obtained in a trial of the OX40 agonist ivuxolimab. The receptors come from an adult with an advanced solid tumor such as melanoma, head and neck, liver or kidney cancer. Each CDR3 is given with its conserved first and last residue. The D gene is left open where the match is weak. For some rows the clone size is stated as once, few or many, or as a class when expanded; others skip it.

NA,TRBJ2-5,NA,TRBV14,TGTGCCAGCAGCCAAGGATCACAAGAGACCCAGTACTTC,CASSQGSQETQYF
NA,TRBJ1-2,NA,TRBV18,TGTGCCAGCTCACCACTGGAGGTGAGATCGGTATCTAACTATGGCTACACCTTC,CASSPLEVRSVSNYGYTF
NA,TRBJ1-5,NA,TRBV5-6,TGTGCCAGCAGCTTTAGCGATCGGCCCTGGCAGCCCCAGCATTTT,CASSFSDRPWQPQHF
once,TRBJ1-5,TRBD1,TRBV6-5,TGTGCCAGCAACCAGGGGGCAAGCAATCAGCCCCAGCATTTT,CASNQGASNQPQHF
NA,TRBJ2-3,TRBD1,TRBV5-1,TGCGCCAGCAGCCCCGGGACAGGGGGCGCCCGAAGCACAGATACGCAGTATTTT,CASSPGTGGARSTDTQYF
once,TRBJ2-3,TRBD2,TRBV28,TGTGCCAGCATCGGGGGGGGACACAATAAAGATACGCAGTATTTT,CASIGGGHNKDTQYF
NA,TRBJ1-1,NA,TRBV6-5,TGTGCCAGCAGACCGATGATGAACACTGAAGCTTTCTTT,CASRPMMNTEAFF
NA,TRBJ1-3,TRBD1,TRBV10-3,TGTGCCATCAGGGGGACAGGAATTAGTAACACCATATATTTT,CAIRGTGISNTIYF
NA,TRBJ1-4,NA,TRBV25-1,TGTGCCAGCAGTGAATCCAGGGCTAATGAAAAACTGTTTTTT,CASSESRANEKLFF
few,TRBJ1-5,TRBD1,TRBV19,TGTGCCAGCCGACTGGGACAGGGGGTAACTCAGCCCCAGCATTTT,CASRLGQGVTQPQHF
NA,TRBJ1-5,NA,TRBV19,TGTGCCAGTAAACAGGGCGGTTATAGCAATCAGCCCCAGCATTTT,CASKQGGYSNQPQHF
once,TRBJ2-3,NA,TRBV19,TGTGCCAGTGCTGGGTCCACAGATACGCAGTATTTT,CASAGSTDTQYF
few,TRBJ2-7,TRBD2,TRBV11-2,TGTGCCAGCAGCTTTCCGGGACTAGTAAGCGAGCAGTACTTC,CASSFPGLVSEQYF
NA,TRBJ1-5,NA,TRBV2,TGTGCCAGCAGTGAAGGGTGGTTCGGCAATCAGCCCCAGCATTTT,CASSEGWFGNQPQHF
NA,TRBJ2-1,NA,TRBV11-2,TGTGCCAGCAGCTTAGGATTGAATGAGCAGTTCTTC,CASSLGLNEQFF
NA,TRBJ2-3,TRBD2,TRBV6-5,TGTGCCAGCGGGGATAGCGGGGAGGTTACGCAGTATTTT,CASGDSGEVTQYF
medium-sized,TRBJ2-7,NA,TRBV10-3,TGTGCCATCAGGCAGACCTACGAGCAGTACTTC,CAIRQTYEQYF
few,TRBJ1-5,NA,TRBV21-1,TGTGCCAGCATTCCCCTGGGCAATCAGCCCCAGCATTTT,CASIPLGNQPQHF
NA,TRBJ2-3,TRBD1,TRBV10-3,TGTGCCATCAGTGAGCCTGGGACAGGCACAGATACGCAGTATTTT,CAISEPGTGTDTQYF
NA,TRBJ1-3,NA,TRBV18,TGTGCCAGCTCACCAACACCGAGCACAGCATCTGGAAACACCATATATTTT,CASSPTPSTASGNTIYF
NA,TRBJ1-1,NA,TRBV18,TGTGCCTCGGGTGGCACTGAAGCTTTCTTT,CASGGTEAFF
NA,TRBJ1-1,NA,TRBV9,TGTGCCAGCAGCTCCGCCGGGGTGAGCGAGGCTTTCTTT,CASSSAGVSEAFF
NA,TRBJ2-7,TRBD1,TRBV9,TGTGCCAGCAGCGTCGATTCGGACAGGTGGTCCTACGAGCAGTACTTC,CASSVDSDRWSYEQYF
few,TRBJ1-2,NA,TRBV6-5,TGTGCCAGCAGTTACCGGGACGGCTATGGCTACACCTTC,CASSYRDGYGYTF
NA,TRBJ2-2,NA,TRBV28,TGTGCCAGCAGCTCTACAAACGGGAACACCGGGGAGCTGTTTTTT,CASSSTNGNTGELFF
NA,TRBJ1-1,TRBD1,TRBV2,TGTGCCAGCAGTCAAAGACAGGGCTCGAACACTGAAGCTTTCTTT,CASSQRQGSNTEAFF
NA,TRBJ1-5,NA,TRBV7-9,TGTGCCAGCAGCCTGGGAGTTTATCAGCCCCAGCATTTT,CASSLGVYQPQHF
NA,TRBJ1-6,NA,TRBV30,TGTGCCTGGAGTGCCCAGGGGAATTCACCCCTCCACTTT,CAWSAQGNSPLHF
NA,TRBJ2-7,NA,TRBV2,TGTGCCAGCAGGGGCCCCTACGAGCAGTACTTC,CASRGPYEQYF
NA,TRBJ2-2,NA,TRBV6-4,TGTGCCAGCAGTGACTCGGGCGGAGCCGGGGAGCTGTTTTTT,CASSDSGGAGELFF
NA,TRBJ2-3,NA,TRBV7-7,TGTGCTAGCAGCCAATTGGATAGCACAGATACGCAGTATTTT,CASSQLDSTDTQYF
NA,TRBJ2-7,NA,TRBV5-6,TGTGCCAGCAGCCCAAAGGGGAGGATTATATCCTACGAGCAGTACTTC,CASSPKGRIISYEQYF
NA,TRBJ2-1,TRBD2,TRBV18,TGTGCCAGCTCCCCTTTAGCGGGAGCCTCCGTTAATGAGCAGTTCTTC,CASSPLAGASVNEQFF
once,TRBJ2-5,TRBD2,TRBV5-1,TGCGCCAGCAGCTTGATTGGGGGGGAGTCGGAGACCCAGTACTTC,CASSLIGGESETQYF
once,TRBJ2-7,NA,TRBV5-1,TGCGCCAGCAGCTTGAAACAGGGTGTGACCTACGAGCAGTACTTC,CASSLKQGVTYEQYF
NA,TRBJ2-1,NA,TRBV15,TGTGCCACCAGCAGAGCGGGTTCCTACAATGAGCAGTTCTTC,CATSRAGSYNEQFF
NA,TRBJ1-4,NA,TRBV27,TGTGCCAGCAAGGATATGAGGGGGTTAGAGGGCGAAAAACTGTTTTTT,CASKDMRGLEGEKLFF
NA,TRBJ2-7,TRBD1,TRBV6-4,TGTGCCAGCAGTGAGGCACAGGGGCGGGAGCAGTACTTC,CASSEAQGREQYF
NA,TRBJ2-2,TRBD1,TRBV14,TGTGCCAGCAGCCAACAGGGGGTGAACACCGGGGAGCTGTTTTTT,CASSQQGVNTGELFF
NA,TRBJ2-1,NA,TRBV19,TGTGCCAGTAGTTTCCAACATAGAGGTGAGCAGTTCTTC,CASSFQHRGEQFF